The entry below gives a single T cell receptor beta chain sequence along with its context. The antigen remains undetermined. Tumor samples were obtained before definitive surgery or chemotherapy. Repertoires were generated with immunoSEQ multiplex PCR, while TCRdb's copy carries only in-frame clones and drops some. The profile shows some 15,000 clones, 86% of them singletons. This entry belongs to a study of high-grade serous ovarian cancer treatment subgroups. General study results and limits: The analyses considered CDR3 and ignored CDR1 and CDR2. Bulk tumor TCR sequencing gave no spatial information. Same-patient tumor repertoires overlapped at about 0.1 to 0.8; different patients barely overlapped. Higher neoantigen levels went with greater TCR clonal relatedness.

Germline values: CDR1 MGHDK, CDR2 SYGVNS. V dropped 8 bases and J dropped 8 bases, with 6 bases sitting between them. The CDR3 is 10 amino acids. This clonotype was sampled from a human donor with high-grade serous ovarian cancer. The V gene is TRBV25-1, the J gene TRBJ2-2; D is unclear. The specimen sequenced was tumor tissue. The CDR3 coding sequence is TGTGCCAGCGGTCTTGGGGAGCTGTTTTTT. It yields the protein CASGLGELFF.